The 29 T cell receptor beta chains reported below all come from one sample, sequenced in a study of blood T cell repertoires in COVID-19. TCRdb keeps only in-frame clones here, not all; method: immunoSEQ multiplex PCR. Of roughly 320,000 clones in the sample, approximately 84% were seen once. The sequencing input was PBMCs or T cells enriched from blood (not recorded which). All receptors come from a man aged 25 to 40 who had recovered from COVID-19.

This sequence joins TRBV7-8 and TRBJ2-7; 9 bases fit TRBD1. The CDR3 is 15 residues long. After removal of 2 bases from V and 3 bases from J, the junction contained 5 bases not matched to a gene. Germline V gene lookup returns CDR1 SGHVS and CDR2 FQNEAQ. The CDR3 DNA is TGTGCCAGCAGCTTATTGCGGGACAGGGTCTACGAGCAGTACTTC. The encoded protein is CASSLLRDRVYEQYF.

The chain employs TRBV6-5 and TRBJ2-3, with D perhaps matching TRBD2 (6 bases). Germline V gene sequence: CDR1 MNHEY, CDR2 SVGAGI. Trimming left V 1 base short and J 5 bases short, with 13 bases between. The CDR3 is 15 amino acids. The CDR3 DNA is TGTGCCAGCAGTTACTTGGAGGGTGAGGGAGATACGCAGTATTTT. It translates to CASSYLEGEGDTQYF.

Details on this clone: The sample carries other DNA sequences with the same CDR3. V usage is TRBV30 and J usage is TRBJ2-7; TRBD2 might be the D (6 bases). V was cut by 1 base and J by 4 bases, with 11 bases left in between. Germline values: CDR1 GTSNPN, CDR2 SVGIG (reference sequence). CDR3 length equals 13 residues. The CDR3 nucleotides read TGTGCCTGGAGTGGCGGGACTGCTTACGAGCAGTACTTC. It is translated as CAWSGGTAYEQYF.

V and J are TRBV3-1 (or the pseudogene TRBV3-2) and TRBJ1-1, with 10 bases lining up with TRBD1. The CDR3 runs 16 residues. Unmatched junction bases numbered 8, after V lost 5 bases and J lost 2 bases. Germline V gene lookup returns CDR1 LGHDT and CDR2 YNNKEL (reference sequence). CDR3 coding DNA: TGTGCCAGCAGCTTACGGACAGGGGGAAGTAACACTGAAGCTTTCTTT. Translation gives CASSLRTGGSNTEAFF.

This clone was recorded once. V gene TRBV18 combines with J gene TRBJ1-5; TRBD1 might be the D (5 bases). CDR3 size: 14 residues. V was cut by 4 bases and J by 2 bases, with 9 bases left in between. Germline lookup yields CDR1 KGHSH and CDR2 LQKENI. CDR3 sequence: CASSQGGGNQPQHF. The CDR3 bases are TGTGCCAGCTCACAGGGAGGGGGCAATCAGCCCCAGCATTTT.

The CDR3 DNA sequence: TGTGCCACCAGTGAGCCAACAGGGGGCTACAATGAGCAGTTCTTC. Translating gives CATSEPTGGYNEQFF. The chain employs TRBV24-1 and TRBJ2-1; 8 nucleotides match TRBD1. Germline CDR1 reads KGHDR; CDR2 reads SFDVKD. This CDR3 is 15 amino acids long. The trim removed 4 bases at V and 3 bases at J, leaving 4 bases unmatched.

The chain employs TRBV9 and TRBJ1-6; a weak D match, TRBD1 (6 bases). V lost 4 bases and J lost 9, with 14 bases in between. This CDR3 contains 14 residues. Germline assignment: CDR1 SGDLS and CDR2 YYNGEE. Written as DNA, the CDR3 is TGTGCCAGCAGCCCCCGGACAGATGCTTCACCCCTCCACTTT. Protein product: CASSPRTDASPLHF.

The chain links TRBV4-1 to TRBJ2-3; TRBD1 agrees at 7 bases. The length of the CDR3 is 14 residues. Trimming at V came to 4 bases and at J to 2 bases, leaving 3 bases not matched to a gene. From germline, CDR1 is MGHRA and CDR2 YSYEKL. The CDR3 protein is CASSLTGITDTQYF. DNA of the CDR3: TGCGCCAGCAGCCTGACAGGGATCACAGATACGCAGTATTTT.

The genes are TRBV18 and TRBJ2-1; 7 bases align to TRBD2. V was clipped by 1 base and J by 9 bases; unmatched bases: 12. Looked up from germline, CDR1 is KGHSH and CDR2 is LQKENI. The CDR3 is made up of 16 amino acids. The CDR3 bases are TGTGCCAGCTCACCACGAGGGGCCGAAGCGGGACGTGAGCAGTTCTTC. Protein sequence: CASSPRGAEAGREQFF.

The rearrangement uses TRBV5-6 and TRBJ1-1; D is uncertain. The CDR3 is 12 amino acids. The ends were cut back, 7 bases at V and 1 base at J, with 8 bases in the middle. Looked up from germline, CDR1 is SGHDT and CDR2 is YYEEEE. CDR3 loop: CASQSTNTEAFF. The CDR3 nucleotides read TGTGCCAGCCAAAGCACGAACACTGAAGCTTTCTTT.

This chain connects TRBV2 to TRBJ2-2, with D perhaps TRBD2 (6 bases). CDR1 and CDR2 from the germline V gene are SNHLY and FYNNEI. The CDR3 covers 17 residues. The V end was cut by 1 base, the J end by 3 bases, with 15 bases between. The CDR3 DNA follows: TGTGCCAGCAGTGAAGGAGGAGGGGCAAGTTACACCGGGGAGCTGTTTTTT. Protein sequence: CASSEGGGASYTGELFF.

This chain joins TRBV19 and TRBJ1-2; no clear D gene. V was trimmed by 0 bases and J by 4 bases, leaving 15 bases between them. The CDR3 totals 16 residues. CDR1 LNHDA and CDR2 SQIVND come from the germline V gene (reference sequence). This CDR3 is CASSIDLSGSSYGYTF. The CDR3 coding sequence is TGTGCCAGTAGTATAGATCTATCCGGGAGCAGCTATGGCTACACCTTC. Filled out from reference TRBV19 and TRBJ1-2, the complete variable domain reads DGGITQSPKYLFRKEGQNVTLSCEQNLNHDAMYWYRQDPGQGLRLIYYSQIVNDFQKGDIAEGYSVSREKKESFPLTVTSAQKNPTAFYLCASSIDLSGSSYGYTFGSGTRLTVV.

The DNA for the CDR3 is TGCGCCAGCAGCTTGTTTGTAGGGGGTATGAACACTGAAGCTTTCTTT. Amino acid sequence: CASSLFVGGMNTEAFF. The chain combines TRBV5-1 with TRBJ1-1, with D maybe TRBD1 (6 bases). Trimming shortened V by 1 base and J by 0 bases, and 13 bases separated the two germline ends. The CDR3 has 16 amino acids. Germline values: CDR1 SGHRS, CDR2 YFSETQ.

This chain joins TRBV5-4 and TRBJ1-2; D may be TRBD1 (6 bases). Germline V gene data show CDR1 as SGHNT and CDR2 as YYREEE (reference sequence). The V and J ends lost 0 bases and 8 bases respectively, with 17 bases between them. This CDR3 comprises 15 residues. The CDR3 sequence is CASSLGTVSRGGYTF. The CDR3 coding sequence is TGTGCCAGCAGCTTGGGGACAGTTTCAAGGGGAGGCTACACCTTC.

The CDR3 loop reads CATRGQGPNIQYF. DNA for the CDR3: TGTGCCACCAGGGGACAGGGCCCAAACATTCAGTACTTC. The genes are TRBV24-1 and TRBJ2-4; TRBD1 matches at 9 bases. Trimming cost V 7 bases and J 6 bases; bases outside gene matches: 3. This CDR3 spans 13 amino acids. Germline values: CDR1 KGHDR, CDR2 SFDVKD.

This rearrangement joins TRBV30 to TRBJ2-2, with D maybe TRBD2 (5 bases). The CDR3 runs 10 residues. The V gene lost 8 bases and the J gene lost 4 bases, with 5 bases spanning the gap. CDR1 and CDR2 from the germline V gene are GTSNPN and SVGIG (reference sequence). The CDR3 DNA sequence: TGTGCCGGAGGCACCGGGGAGCTGTTTTTT. Its translation: CAGGTGELFF.

The V call is TRBV11-2, the J call TRBJ2-7; D call uncertain. Looked up from germline, CDR1 is SGHAT and CDR2 is FQNNGV. Trimming took 1 base from V and 0 from J, leaving 16 bases between them. The CDR3 extends over 17 amino acids. Written as DNA, the CDR3 is TGTGCCAGCAGCTTAGGGTCCGGCGGAATCAGCTCCTACGAGCAGTACTTC. This encodes CASSLGSGGISSYEQYF.

The chain couples TRBV21-1 to TRBJ2-5; the table's TRBD2 call for D was not verified on the DNA. TRBV21-1 is reported as a pseudogene. The CDR3 is 17 residues long. DNA for the CDR3: TGTGCCAGCAGCAAATTTTGCCTAGCGGGGTACCAAGAGACCCAGTACTTC. Its translation: CASSKFCLAGYQETQYF.

V gene TRBV10-1 combines with J gene TRBJ2-3; maybe TRBD1 (7 bases). V gave up 10 bases and J gave up 5 bases, with 16 bases separating them. The CDR3 has 13 residues. The germline V gene encodes CDR1 WNHNN and CDR2 SYGVQD (reference sequence). In DNA form, the CDR3 reads TGCGCCACCAGGGGGAGGCGCGGAGATACGCAGTATTTT. It specifies CATRGRRGDTQYF.

This clone has more than one count but fewer than ten. The V call is TRBV11-2, the J call TRBJ2-7; 7 positions agree with TRBD2. Looked up from germline, CDR1 is SGHAT and CDR2 is FQNNGV. The CDR3 extends over 14 amino acids. The junction had 4 bases not matched to a gene; V was cut back by 3 bases and J by 2 bases. The CDR3 here is CASSFLAATYEQYF. The CDR3, as DNA: TGTGCCAGCAGCTTCCTAGCGGCTACCTACGAGCAGTACTTC.

The chain is built from TRBV11-2 and TRBJ2-2; D unresolved. The length of the CDR3 is 15 residues. Germline-derived CDR1 and CDR2 are SGHAT and FQNNGV. The germline V and J ends were trimmed by 5 bases and 4 bases, with 14 bases remaining between them. The CDR3 loop is CASSKAAVSTGELFF. The CDR3 coding sequence is TGTGCCAGCAGCAAGGCGGCGGTTAGCACCGGGGAGCTGTTTTTT.

J is TRBJ1-1 and V is TRBV3-1 (or the pseudogene TRBV3-2), with D possibly being TRBD1 (6 bases). The germline V and J ends were trimmed by 0 bases and 4 bases, with 12 bases remaining between them. This CDR3 is 15 amino acids long. The germline V gene encodes CDR1 LGHDT and CDR2 YNNKEL (reference sequence). The chain's CDR3 is CASSQEVSGATEAFF. CDR3 in DNA: TGTGCCAGCAGCCAAGAAGTATCAGGGGCCACTGAAGCTTTCTTT.

The J gene is TRBJ2-7, the V gene TRBV2, with 7 positions matching TRBD2. The germline gives CDR1 SNHLY, CDR2 FYNNEI. The CDR3 consists of 16 residues. Trimming removed 0 bases from V and 0 bases from J; junction bases left unmatched: 5. The CDR3: CASSEAGGRASYEQYF. The CDR3 region has the DNA TGTGCCAGCAGTGAAGCGGGTGGGAGGGCCTCCTACGAGCAGTACTTC.

Concerning this clone itself: The sample holds other DNA sequences that translate to the same CDR3. This chain uses TRBV7-2 with TRBJ2-3, with 7 bases fitting TRBD1. The CDR3 loop spans 16 amino acids. J lost 0 bases, V lost 5 bases, and 8 bases had no gene match. In germline, CDR1 is SGHTA, CDR2 FQGNSA. CDR3 protein: CASSPGTGVSTDTQYF. The CDR3 coding sequence is TGTGCCAGCAGCCCCGGAACAGGGGTTAGCACAGATACGCAGTATTTT.

Note on this clone: Other DNA sequences within the sample encode an identical CDR3. The V gene is TRBV7-9, the J gene TRBJ1-5, with 7 bases that match TRBD1. This CDR3 is built from 15 residues. Germline V gene lookup returns CDR1 SEHNR and CDR2 FQNEAQ (reference sequence). Trimming cost V 4 bases and J 5 bases; bases outside gene matches: 8. The CDR3 sequence: CASSSDRVGDQPQHF. CDR3 sequence (DNA): TGTGCCAGCAGCTCAGACAGGGTCGGGGATCAGCCCCAGCATTTT.

J is TRBJ2-1 and V is TRBV30, with D possibly matching TRBD1 (5 bases). Germline V gene lookup returns CDR1 GTSNPN and CDR2 SVGIG (reference sequence). The CDR3 is made up of 13 amino acids. V was cut by 4 bases and J by 14 bases, with 21 bases left in between. The CDR3: CAWTPAGNPSEFF. The CDR3 DNA follows: TGTGCCTGGACCCCTGCAGGGAACCCCTCGGAGTTCTTC.

The genes are TRBV10-1 and TRBJ2-2, with D perhaps matching TRBD2 (6 bases). The CDR3 length is 14 residues. With 4 bases removed from V and 5 bases from J, the gap between germline ends came to 11 bases. CDR1 is WNHNN, CDR2 SYGVQD, per germline (reference sequence). The CDR3 DNA reads as TGCGCCAGCAGTGGACTAGTGGATACCGGGGAGCTGTTTTTT. Protein sequence: CASSGLVDTGELFF.

This chain joins TRBV19 and TRBJ1-2, with D hard to call. From germline, CDR1 is LNHDA and CDR2 SQIVND (reference sequence). V was shortened by 9 bases and J by 8 bases, with 28 bases between the two germline ends. The CDR3 runs 16 residues. The CDR3 spells CASNDNPGLKNVGYTF. The CDR3 DNA follows: TGTGCCAGCAATGACAATCCGGGGTTGAAAAACGTAGGCTACACCTTC.

In its sample, this clone was seen many times. The chain combines TRBV6-4 with TRBJ2-1; 9 bases are shared with TRBD1. J was trimmed by 7 bases and V by 4 bases; bases with no gene match: 5. This CDR3 comprises 14 residues. CDR1 MRHNA and CDR2 SNTAGT come from the germline V gene. DNA of the CDR3: TGTGCCAGCAGTGCCGGACAGGGGAGGAATGAGCAGTTCTTC. It codes for CASSAGQGRNEQFF.